This T cell receptor (beta chain) was found in a study of blood T cells in healthy people across ages. The donors, healthy Caucasians from Russia, were aged roughly 6 to 100. Extractions gave at least 5 micrograms of total RNA per sample. This clonotype has a handful of counts. The use of a sample-barcoded 5' primer and a J-beta primer mix characterized a second PCR of roughly 6 to 11 cycles. One entry per CDR3 protein results from TCRdb running MiXCR on the 5' RACE reads. The data hold about 500,000 distinct CDR3 sequences, with approximately 25% observed a single time. Trimming stripped 0 bases from V and 2 bases from J, with 8 bases between. This CDR3 has 14 amino acids. Germline CDR1 is SGHNT and CDR2 is YYREEE (reference sequence). These data also formed part of another study, on T cells of mothers and their children. According to that study: Maternal samples each gave over 9 million TCR beta CDR3 reads, and child samples around 3.2 million each.

The chain links TRBV5-4 to TRBJ1-2; weak D call: TRBD1 (5 bases). The receptor's source is a boy aged 5-17 years in good health. The sample comprised blood. CDR3 in amino acids: CASSLGSGNYGYTF. The DNA for the CDR3 is TGTGCCAGCAGCTTGGGCTCAGGGAACTATGGCTACACCTTC.